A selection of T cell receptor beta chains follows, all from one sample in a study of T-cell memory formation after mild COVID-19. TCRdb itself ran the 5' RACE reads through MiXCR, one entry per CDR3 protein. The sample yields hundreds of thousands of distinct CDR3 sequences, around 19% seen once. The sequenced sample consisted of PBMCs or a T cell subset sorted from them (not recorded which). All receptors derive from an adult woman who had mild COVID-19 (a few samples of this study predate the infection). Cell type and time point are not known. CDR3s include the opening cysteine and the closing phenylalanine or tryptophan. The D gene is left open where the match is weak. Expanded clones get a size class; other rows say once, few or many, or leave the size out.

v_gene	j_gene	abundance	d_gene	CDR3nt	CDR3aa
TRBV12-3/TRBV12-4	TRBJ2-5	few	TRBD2	TGTGCCAGCAGTTTCAGCGGGGGGGCAGAAGAGACCCAGTACTTC	CASSFSGGAEETQYF
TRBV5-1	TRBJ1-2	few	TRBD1	TGCGCCAGCAGCCCCAATGGACAGGGGAAAGGCTACACCTTC	CASSPNGQGKGYTF
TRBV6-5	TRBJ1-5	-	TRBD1	TGTGCCAGCAGTTCGACAGGGAGGGTTCAGCCCCAGCATTTT	CASSSTGRVQPQHF
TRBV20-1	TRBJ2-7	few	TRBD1	TGCAGTGCTCCTCACTTAGGACAGGGGGTTTACGAGCAGTACTTC	CSAPHLGQGVYEQYF
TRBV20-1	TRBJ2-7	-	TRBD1	TGCAGTGCTAGAGATGAAGGGGGCCACTCCTACGAGCAGTACTTC	CSARDEGGHSYEQYF
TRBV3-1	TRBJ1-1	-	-	TGTGCCAGCAGCCAAGACCGAGTCCAGATGAACACTGAAGCTTTCTTT	CASSQDRVQMNTEAFF
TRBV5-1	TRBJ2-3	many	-	TGCGCCAGCAGCTTGGATTCCCGCACAGATACGCAGTATTTT	CASSLDSRTDTQYF
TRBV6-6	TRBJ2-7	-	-	TGTGCCAGCAGTAGATCTCAGGTCTACGAGCAGTACTTC	CASSRSQVYEQYF
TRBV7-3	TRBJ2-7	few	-	TGTGCCAGCAGCACCGCGGGGGACAGCGCCTACGAGCAGTACTTC	CASSTAGDSAYEQYF
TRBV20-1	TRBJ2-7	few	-	TGCAGTGCTATCGACTACCAGGGGAGAAGCTACGAGCAGTACTTC	CSAIDYQGRSYEQYF
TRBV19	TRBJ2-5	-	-	TGTGCCAGTAGTCCCACCCCTAGTCGAGGAGGGGAACAAGAGACCCAGTACTTC	CASSPTPSRGGEQETQYF
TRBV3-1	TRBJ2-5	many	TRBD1	TGTGCCAGCAGCCCGTGGACAGGGCACCAAGAGACCCAGTACTTC	CASSPWTGHQETQYF
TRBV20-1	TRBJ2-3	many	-	TGCAGTGCTAGACTCCAGGGCACAGATACGCAGTATTTT	CSARLQGTDTQYF
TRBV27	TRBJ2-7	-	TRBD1	TGTGCCAGCAGTCCGCGGGACAGGGGAGCCTACGAGCAGTACTTC	CASSPRDRGAYEQYF
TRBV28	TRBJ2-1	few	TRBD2	TGTGCCAGCAGTAGTTCTAGCGGGAGGGCCTACAATGAGCAGTTCTTC	CASSSSSGRAYNEQFF
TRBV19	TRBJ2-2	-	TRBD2	TGTGCCAGTAGTACACTAGCGGGAGAAACCGGGGAGCTGTTTTTT	CASSTLAGETGELFF
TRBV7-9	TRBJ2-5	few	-	TGTGCCAGCAGCCCAAAGACAGCCCAAGAGACCCAGTACTTC	CASSPKTAQETQYF
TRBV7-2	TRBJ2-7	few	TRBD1	TGTGCCAGCAGCTTTGATTCGGACAGGGGGGTATACGAGCAGTACTTC	CASSFDSDRGVYEQYF
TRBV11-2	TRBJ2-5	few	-	TGTGCCAGCAGCTTAGATCTCTTTTCAACAGATCAAGAGACCCAGTACTTC	CASSLDLFSTDQETQYF
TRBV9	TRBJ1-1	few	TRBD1	TGTGCCAGCAGCGCACTGTCGACAGGGAGGAGCACTGAAGCTTTCTTT	CASSALSTGRSTEAFF
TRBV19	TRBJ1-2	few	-	TGTGCCAGTAGTATATCTGTCAGTACCTATGGCTACACCTTC	CASSISVSTYGYTF
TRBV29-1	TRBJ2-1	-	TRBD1	TGCAGCGTTGGGGGACAGGGCATTGGGTTCTTC	CSVGGQGIGFF
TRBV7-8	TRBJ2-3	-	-	TGTGCCAGCAGCTTGGATCTACTCAGGGGGGCTCTCACAGATACGCAGTATTTT	CASSLDLLRGALTDTQYF
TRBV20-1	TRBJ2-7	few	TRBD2	TGCAGTGCTAGAGATACGAGTGGGCCTAGCGGTTCCTACGAGCAGTACTTC	CSARDTSGPSGSYEQYF
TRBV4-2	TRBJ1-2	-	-	TGTGCCAGCAGCCAAGATATTCTCGTTGGCTACACCTTC	CASSQDILVGYTF
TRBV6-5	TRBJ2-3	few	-	TGTGCCAGCGGTCGCGTAGATACGCAGTATTTT	CASGRVDTQYF
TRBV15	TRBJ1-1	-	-	TGTGCCACCAGCAGAACTTATGAAGCGAACACTGAAGCTTTCTTT	CATSRTYEANTEAFF
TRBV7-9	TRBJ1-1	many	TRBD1	TGTGCCAGCAGCCCAGGGACAGGGCTTGAAGCTTTCTTT	CASSPGTGLEAFF
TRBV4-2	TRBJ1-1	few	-	TGTGCCAGCAGCCCGGACCGCAGAACGGCTGAAGCTTTCTTT	CASSPDRRTAEAFF
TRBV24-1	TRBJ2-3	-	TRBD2	TGTGCCACCAGTGATCCCTCTAGCGGGAGGGGTTCAGATACGCAGTATTTT	CATSDPSSGRGSDTQYF
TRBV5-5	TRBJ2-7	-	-	TGTGCCAGCAGCTTGGAACTACCCTACGAGCAGTACTTC	CASSLELPYEQYF
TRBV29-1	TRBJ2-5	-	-	TGCAGCGTTAGGAGCGTGGGGTATCAAGAGACCCAGTACTTC	CSVRSVGYQETQYF
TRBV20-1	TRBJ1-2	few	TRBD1	TGCAGTGCTAGACATCTGACAGGGGTTGGCTATGGCTACACCTTC	CSARHLTGVGYGYTF
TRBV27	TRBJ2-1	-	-	TGTGCCAGCAGTTCTGGGAATACCTACAATGAGCAGTTCTTC	CASSSGNTYNEQFF
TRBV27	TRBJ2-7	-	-	TGTGCCAGCAGTATTCGCCCGGCAACCTCCTACGAGCAGTACTTC	CASSIRPATSYEQYF